The TCR beta chain described here comes from a study of T-cell reconstitution after alpha-beta-depleted transplantation in children. Overall study findings and caveats: Hyperexpanded clones declined; after one year, newly produced T cells mostly supplied diversity. It was reported that alpha-beta T cells came from several hundred expanded graft clones (about two months after transplant).

Germline CDR1 and CDR2: DFQATT and SNEGSKA (reference sequence). After removal of 3 bases from V and 3 bases from J, the junction contained 8 bases not matched to a gene. The CDR3 contains 16 residues. As it was prepared, the TCRbeta library received unique molecular identifiers. TCRdb called the PCR reads again in MiXCR, with one record for every CDR3 protein. The repertoire consists of around 250,000 distinct CDR3 sequences, with 6.5% to 9% occurring once and the leading ten covering 5% to 8%. This clonotype was counted many times. Its antigen remains unknown. The chain is built from TRBV20-1 and TRBJ2-3; 11 nucleotides line up with TRBD2. The sequenced sample was PBMCs, mostly from graft donor cells, obtained 180 days after TCRalphabeta/CD19-depleted stem cell transplant. The TCR sequence derives from a male patient aged 5 to 17 who had a stem cell transplant for acute lymphoblastic leukemia, so the T cells may come from the graft donor. The CDR3 loop is CSARAVVAGGTDTQYF. The CDR3 DNA follows: TGCAGTGCTAGGGCAGTGGTAGCGGGGGGGACAGATACGCAGTATTTT.